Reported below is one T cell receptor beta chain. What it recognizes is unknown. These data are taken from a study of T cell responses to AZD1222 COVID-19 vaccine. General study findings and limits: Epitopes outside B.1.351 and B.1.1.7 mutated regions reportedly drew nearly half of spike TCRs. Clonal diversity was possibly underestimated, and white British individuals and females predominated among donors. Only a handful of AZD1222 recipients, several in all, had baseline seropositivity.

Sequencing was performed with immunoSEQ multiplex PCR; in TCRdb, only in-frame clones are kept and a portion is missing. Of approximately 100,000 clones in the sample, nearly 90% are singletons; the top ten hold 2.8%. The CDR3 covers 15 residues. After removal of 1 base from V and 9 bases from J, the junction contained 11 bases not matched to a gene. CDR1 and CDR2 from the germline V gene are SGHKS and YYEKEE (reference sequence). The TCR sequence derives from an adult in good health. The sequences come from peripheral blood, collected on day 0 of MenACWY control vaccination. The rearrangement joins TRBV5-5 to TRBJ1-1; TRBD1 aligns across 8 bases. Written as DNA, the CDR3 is TGTGCCAGCAGCTTGTACGGACAGGGAACAGGTAAAGCTTTCTTT. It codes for CASSLYGQGTGKAFF.